These T cell receptor beta chains were read from a single sample in a study of blood T cell repertoires in COVID-19. This table comes from immunoSEQ multiplex PCR, and its TCRdb copy is limited to in-frame clones, with some not included. This sample has tens of thousands of clones, with 73% found just once. Sequenced sample: peripheral blood. The receptors were gathered from a man aged 55 to 70 with acute or convalescent COVID-19. CDR3s include the opening cysteine and the closing phenylalanine or tryptophan. Fields, in order: D gene, CDR3 length, V gene, J gene, clone size, CDR3 protein, CDR3 DNA. A D gene is named only where the DNA matches it firmly. Clone size is stated in some rows and not others, as once, few, many or a class when expanded.

TRBD2	14	TRBV10-2	TRBJ2-7	.	CASSGGRLSYEQYF	TGCGCCAGCAGTGGCGGGAGGCTTTCCTACGAGCAGTACTTC
.	13	TRBV14	TRBJ1-3	.	CASSYGAGNTIYF	TGTGCCAGCAGCTACGGGGCTGGAAACACCATATATTTT
TRBD1	13	TRBV12-3/TRBV12-4	TRBJ1-2	few	CASSPGQGGGYTF	TGTGCCAGCAGCCCGGGACAGGGGGGCGGCTACACCTTC
.	17	TRBV14	TRBJ2-7	.	CASSPFGGDPLSYEQYF	TGTGCCAGCAGCCCTTTCGGCGGGGACCCGCTTTCCTACGAGCAGTACTTC
TRBD1	15	TRBV30	TRBJ1-1	.	CAWEAGTGPLAEAFF	TGTGCCTGGGAGGCCGGGACAGGCCCGCTTGCTGAAGCTTTCTTT
TRBD1	13	TRBV6-5	TRBJ2-7	.	CASSSGDRTQQYF	TGTGCCAGCAGTTCCGGGGACAGGACCCAGCAGTACTTC
TRBD1	14	TRBV2	TRBJ1-6	.	CASRGTGGNSPLHF	TGTGCCAGCAGAGGGACAGGAGGAAATTCACCCCTCCACTTT
.	12	TRBV19	TRBJ1-2	.	CASTDKLYGYTF	TGTGCCAGTACCGACAAGCTCTATGGCTACACCTTC
TRBD1	15	TRBV5-4	TRBJ2-5	.	CASSSTGQGEETQYF	TGTGCCAGCAGTTCCACTGGACAGGGGGAAGAGACCCAGTACTTC
TRBD1	15	TRBV6-5	TRBJ2-1	few	CASSFGQEVHNEQFF	TGTGCCAGCAGTTTCGGACAGGAGGTCCACAATGAGCAGTTCTTC
TRBD2	16	TRBV7-2	TRBJ2-1	.	CASSFTSGESYNEQFF	TGTGCCAGCAGCTTCACTAGCGGAGAGTCCTACAATGAGCAGTTCTTC
.	15	TRBV11-2	TRBJ2-1	.	CASSLYTSLYNEQFF	TGTGCCAGCAGCTTATATACTAGCCTGTACAATGAGCAGTTCTTC
TRBD1	17	TRBV9	TRBJ2-2	once	CASSPEGTGGETGELFF	TGTGCCAGCAGCCCAGAGGGGACAGGGGGCGAAACCGGGGAGCTGTTTTTT
.	12	TRBV30	TRBJ1-1	once	CAWSGGSAEAFF	TGTGCCTGGAGTGGTGGGAGCGCTGAAGCTTTCTTT
.	14	TRBV18	TRBJ2-1	.	CASSPGQSYNEQFF	TGTGCCAGCTCACCCGGACAGTCCTACAATGAGCAGTTCTTC
.	13	TRBV3-1/TRBV3-2	TRBJ1-5	.	CASSLGTNQPQHF	TGTGCCAGCAGCCTTGGGACTAATCAGCCCCAGCATTTT
TRBD1	14	TRBV30	TRBJ2-2	once	CAWSQGARTGELFF	TGTGCCTGGAGCCAGGGGGCGCGCACCGGGGAGCTGTTTTTT
TRBD2	16	TRBV6-1	TRBJ2-7	.	CASSEARLAGGKEQYF	TGTGCCAGCAGTGAAGCACGGCTAGCGGGAGGAAAGGAGCAGTACTTC
.	17	TRBV13	TRBJ1-1	.	CASSPTSGGAKDTEAFF	TGTGCCAGCAGCCCCACCTCCGGGGGGGCGAAGGACACTGAAGCTTTCTTT
.	14	TRBV2	TRBJ1-2	.	CASTTQGPNYGYTF	TGTGCCAGCACTACTCAGGGTCCTAACTATGGCTACACCTTC
TRBD2	16	TRBV24-1	TRBJ2-3	.	CATSDPSGPSTDTQYF	TGTGCCACCAGTGATCCTAGCGGGCCTAGCACAGATACGCAGTATTTT
.	13	TRBV10-3	TRBJ1-1	once	CAISAAEDTEAFF	TGTGCCATCAGTGCAGCGGAGGACACTGAAGCTTTCTTT
.	15	TRBV9	TRBJ1-1	.	CASSVTPRPNTEAFF	TGTGCCAGCAGCGTAACCCCTAGGCCCAACACTGAAGCTTTCTTT
.	11	TRBV24-1	TRBJ1-5	.	CATSGALAQHF	TGTGCCACCTCAGGGGCCCTGGCCCAGCATTTT
TRBD2	14	TRBV29-1	TRBJ2-3	.	CSVGLAGGSDTQYF	TGCAGCGTTGGACTAGCGGGGGGATCAGATACGCAGTATTTT
.	13	TRBV29-1	TRBJ2-5	.	CSVEFVAKETQYF	TGCAGCGTTGAATTTGTAGCTAAAGAGACCCAGTACTTC
.	13	TRBV3-1/TRBV3-2	TRBJ2-7	.	CASSPEGGTEQYF	TGTGCCAGCAGCCCAGAGGGCGGGACCGAGCAGTACTTC
TRBD1	16	TRBV11-2	TRBJ2-5	.	CASSSRGTGLGETQYF	TGTGCCAGCAGCTCTAGGGGGACAGGGCTTGGAGAGACCCAGTACTTC
TRBD1	15	TRBV7-2	TRBJ1-5	.	CASSRDRGPDQPQHF	TGTGCCAGCAGCCGGGACAGGGGGCCCGATCAGCCCCAGCATTTT
TRBD1	14	TRBV19	TRBJ2-3	.	CASSIRDSLDTQYF	TGTGCCAGTAGTATTAGGGACAGCTTGGATACGCAGTATTTT
.	15	TRBV9	TRBJ2-6	few	CASSPRTLGANVLTF	TGTGCCAGCAGCCCCCGGACTCTGGGGGCCAACGTCCTGACTTTC
.	13	TRBV9	TRBJ2-3	.	CASSVSVEDTQYF	TGTGCCAGCAGCGTTAGCGTCGAAGATACGCAGTATTTT
.	15	TRBV5-1	TRBJ2-2	.	CASSLDTANTGELFF	TGCGCCAGCAGCTTGGACACAGCGAACACCGGGGAGCTGTTTTTT
TRBD2	15	TRBV10-3	TRBJ2-1	few	CAISDLTSKGNEQFF	TGTGCCATCAGTGACCTGACTAGCAAAGGCAATGAGCAGTTCTTC
.	15	TRBV28	TRBJ2-3	.	CASRNPDRFGDTQYF	TGTGCCAGCAGGAACCCGGACAGATTTGGAGATACGCAGTATTTT
TRBD2	14	TRBV6-4	TRBJ2-3	.	CASSIAGDTDTQYF	TGTGCCAGCAGTATAGCGGGGGACACAGATACGCAGTATTTT
.	13	TRBV30	TRBJ1-4	.	CAWTAKGGKKLFF	TGTGCCTGGACTGCAAAGGGGGGGAAAAAACTGTTTTTT
.	15	TRBV10-3	TRBJ2-3	few	CAISGGREGADTQYF	TGTGCCATCAGTGGGGGCAGGGAGGGGGCAGATACGCAGTATTTT
.	14	TRBV7-9	TRBJ2-5	.	CASSLSPGLETQYF	TGTGCCAGCAGCTTATCCCCAGGCTTAGAGACCCAGTACTTC
TRBD1	13	TRBV6-5	TRBJ1-3	.	CASRDRGRNTIYF	TGTGCCAGCAGAGACAGGGGTCGAAACACCATATATTTT
TRBD1	14	TRBV6-5	TRBJ1-2	few	CASSPLGQGYGYTF	TGTGCCAGCAGTCCTCTGGGACAGGGGTATGGCTACACCTTC
.	11	TRBV5-5	TRBJ2-7	.	CASSGGTPEYF	TGTGCCAGCAGCGGGGGGACGCCGGAGTACTTC
TRBD1	15	TRBV19	TRBJ1-2	.	CATETRTGEVYGYTF	TGTGCCACCGAAACCCGAACAGGGGAGGTCTATGGCTACACCTTC
TRBD1	16	TRBV29-1	TRBJ2-2	.	CSVECGAQGDAGELFF	TGCAGCGTTGAATGCGGAGCCCAGGGGGATGCCGGGGAGCTGTTTTTT
TRBD1	15	TRBV5-6	TRBJ1-5	.	CASSPPGQGYQPQHF	TGTGCCAGCAGCCCCCCGGGACAGGGTTATCAGCCCCAGCATTTT
.	15	TRBV3-1/TRBV3-2	TRBJ2-5	.	CASSQSNFEQETQYF	TGTGCCAGCAGCCAATCGAACTTCGAGCAAGAGACCCAGTACTTC
.	12	TRBV10-3	TRBJ2-7	.	CAISDSNYEQYF	TGTGCCATCAGCGACTCGAACTACGAGCAGTACTTC
TRBD1	15	TRBV3-1/TRBV3-2	TRBJ1-4	.	CASSQPGQGNEKLFF	TGTGCCAGCAGCCAGCCGGGACAGGGGAATGAAAAACTGTTTTTT
.	15	TRBV5-5	TRBJ2-7	.	CASIKHPTGPYEQYF	TGTGCCAGCATCAAACATCCGACAGGACCCTACGAGCAGTACTTC
.	13	TRBV28	TRBJ2-2	.	CATQTQRTGELFF	TGTGCCACCCAGACGCAGCGGACCGGGGAGCTGTTTTTT
.	15	TRBV5-5	TRBJ1-4	.	CASSSEGATNEKLFF	TGTGCCAGCAGCTCCGAGGGGGCAACTAATGAAAAACTGTTTTTT
.	18	TRBV5-1	TRBJ2-1	.	CASSLRSGQGSSYNEQFF	TGCGCCAGCAGCCTGAGGTCAGGTCAGGGGAGCTCCTACAATGAGCAGTTCTTC